These 14 T cell receptor beta chains originate from one sample sequenced in a study of naive and memory T cell subsets. Points from the study as a whole: A few larger clonotypes appeared in naive repertoires, especially CD8, possibly memory cells re-expressing CD45RA.

Antigen specificity for these receptors is unknown. The beta constant-region primer was an equimolar mix of two oligonucleotides covering TRBC1 and TRBC2. Ligated cDNA was amplified by four rounds of PCR with nested alpha and beta constant-region primers and SP2. TCRdb called the UMI-ligation and nested PCR reads again in MiXCR, with one record for every CDR3 protein. The table shows roughly 100,000 distinct CDR3 sequences, with around 13% occurring only once. Material for sequencing was naive CD8+ T cells from blood. These TCRs come from a human donor in good health.

This chain joins TRBV25-1 and TRBJ2-6; D possibly corresponds to TRBD1 (5 bases). Trimming pared 3 bases from V and 1 base from J, leaving 7 bases between. From germline, CDR1 is MGHDK and CDR2 SYGVNS. CDR3 length equals 15 residues. The CDR3: CASSDRASGANVLTF. The DNA for the CDR3 is TGTGCCAGCAGTGACAGGGCTTCTGGGGCCAACGTCCTGACTTTC.

This clonotype was seen only a few times. The chain joins TRBV9 to TRBJ2-2; D call uncertain. V lost 5 bases, J lost 3 bases, and 5 bases lay in between. The CDR3 runs 12 residues. The germline V gene encodes CDR1 SGDLS and CDR2 YYNGEE. The CDR3 DNA follows: TGTGCCAGCAGGAGTGACACCGGGGAGCTGTTTTTT. Protein product: CASRSDTGELFF.

The rearrangement uses TRBV5-1 and TRBJ1-1, with 10 bases that match TRBD1. There are 16 residues in the CDR3. The V and J ends lost 1 base and 5 bases, in that order; junction bases with no gene match: 8. Germline assignment: CDR1 SGHRS and CDR2 YFSETQ. CDR3 bases: TGCGCCAGCAGCTTGTCCCCGACAGGGGGCTATACTGAAGCTTTCTTT. Protein sequence: CASSLSPTGGYTEAFF.

The chain combines TRBV11-2 with TRBJ2-5; D is undetermined. V lost 3 bases and J lost 2, with 4 bases in between. Germline V gene sequence: CDR1 SGHAT, CDR2 FQNNGV. The CDR3 loop spans 12 amino acids. CDR3 sequence (DNA): TGTGCCAGCAGCTTCGCGCAAGAGACCCAGTACTTC. This gives the protein CASSFAQETQYF.

Many counts were recorded for this clonotype. The genes are TRBV11-2 and TRBJ1-1, with D possibly matching TRBD1 (5 bases). The V gene lost 6 bases and the J gene lost 3 bases, with 14 bases spanning the gap. The CDR3 length is 14 residues. Germline CDR1 reads SGHAT; CDR2 reads FQNNGV. The CDR3 here is CASRPQAPDTEAFF. CDR3 DNA sequence: TGTGCCAGCAGACCACAGGCCCCTGACACTGAAGCTTTCTTT.

This clonotype was seen ten or more times. CDR3 region: CASSLVVGTVYEQYF. The CDR3 coding sequence is TGTGCCAGCAGTTTAGTGGTGGGGACAGTATACGAGCAGTACTTC. V is TRBV12-3 or TRBV12-4 and J is TRBJ2-7; 7 positions match TRBD1. With V trimmed by 1 base and J by 4 bases, 7 bases remained unmatched. CDR3 length equals 15 residues.

The chain employs TRBV20-1 and TRBJ1-2; 10 bases are a match to TRBD1. In germline, CDR1 is DFQATT, CDR2 SNEGSKA (reference sequence). V gave up 0 bases and J gave up 1 base; unmatched junction bases: 8. This CDR3 is built from 17 residues. The CDR3 region is CSARDLGTGVGNYGYTF. The CDR3 region has the DNA TGCAGTGCTAGAGATCTTGGGACAGGGGTCGGTAACTATGGCTACACCTTC.

This CDR3 reads CASSQGLLQETQYF. CDR3 bases: TGCGCCAGCAGCCAAGGACTACTCCAAGAGACCCAGTACTTC. This chain connects TRBV4-3 to TRBJ2-5; D perhaps matches TRBD2 (5 bases). Trimming took 1 base from V and 1 from J, leaving 7 bases between them. This CDR3 has 14 amino acids. Looked up from germline, CDR1 is LGHNA and CDR2 is YSLEER.

This clonotype was counted ten times or more. The V and J genes are TRBV7-9 and TRBJ1-4, with 7 positions matching TRBD1. V lost 2 bases, J lost 6 bases, and 9 bases stayed unmatched. Germline CDR1 and CDR2: SEHNR and FQNEAQ (reference sequence). The CDR3 runs to 16 residues. The CDR3 is CASSLPPGGGHEKLFF. Here the CDR3 DNA reads TGTGCCAGCAGCTTACCCCCAGGGGGGGGTCATGAAAAACTGTTTTTT.

This clonotype was seen ten or more times. The chain combines TRBV6-5 with TRBJ1-1; D not certain. The germline V gene has CDR1 MNHEY and CDR2 SVGAGI. The ends were cut back, 0 bases at V and 7 bases at J, with 12 bases in the middle. The CDR3 has 14 amino acids. This CDR3 is CASSYSTSGIEAFF. CDR3 DNA: TGTGCCAGCAGTTACTCCACCTCCGGGATTGAAGCTTTCTTT.

This clonotype was seen more than once but under ten times. The chain employs TRBV12-3 or TRBV12-4 and TRBJ2-7; TRBD1 might be the D (6 bases). The CDR3 is 14 residues long. V was shortened by 3 bases and J by 3 bases, with 12 bases between the two germline ends. The CDR3 reads CASSLSGTIYEQYF. CDR3 in DNA: TGTGCCAGCAGTTTGTCCGGGACAATCTACGAGCAGTACTTC.

This chain links TRBV28 with TRBJ2-1; 7 positions agree with TRBD1. Germline V gives CDR1 MDHEN, CDR2 SYDVKM. The CDR3 is 17 residues long. The V gene end was trimmed by 4 bases and the J gene end by 5 bases; junction bases not matched to a gene: 14. Here the CDR3 DNA reads TGTGCCAGCAGTTGGGACAGTTCAACCCTTTCGAACAATGAGCAGTTCTTC. Protein: CASSWDSSTLSNNEQFF.

The V and J genes are TRBV30 and TRBJ2-7; TRBD2 agrees at 9 bases. Germline CDR1 is GTSNPN and CDR2 is SVGIG (reference sequence). After removal of 2 bases from V and 3 bases from J, the junction contained 11 bases not matched to a gene. The CDR3 sequence is 16 residues long. CDR3 DNA sequence: TGTGCCTGGAGTCGCTCGGGGACTAGCATTTTCTACGAGCAGTACTTC. This codes for CAWSRSGTSIFYEQYF.

The rearrangement joins TRBV7-2 to TRBJ2-3; 13 bases are shared with TRBD2. V shed 5 bases and J 4 bases; nucleotides not matched to a gene: 6. Germline CDR1 and CDR2: SGHTA and FQGNSA. There are 16 residues in the CDR3. For the CDR3, the DNA is TGTGCCAGCAGCGCAACTAGCGGGGGGGCCCCAGATACGCAGTATTTT. Translating it yields CASSATSGGAPDTQYF.